These 21 T cell receptor beta chains share one sample of origin, sequenced in a study of CD8+CD57+ T cells in acquired aplastic anemia. Genomic DNA acted as the template from which TCR beta VDJ combination and CDR3 sequence profiling were carried out. TCRdb redid the calling of the reads with MiXCR, one entry per CDR3 protein. The data show approximately 170,000 distinct CDR3 sequences, 55% to 80% seen once. Sequencing used sorted CD4+, CD8+, or CD8+CD57+ T cells (not recorded which) from PBMCs. The receptors were gathered from a human donor in good health.

This rearrangement joins TRBV20-1 to TRBJ1-1; 8 bases are a match to TRBD1. The germline gives CDR1 DFQATT, CDR2 SNEGSKA (reference sequence). CDR3 length: 13 residues. With V trimmed by 6 bases and J by 3 bases, 6 bases remained unmatched. This chain's CDR3 is CSAGGQGYTEAFF. The CDR3 DNA reads as TGCAGTGCAGGCGGACAGGGCTACACTGAAGCTTTCTTT.

The chain has TRBV20-1 and TRBJ1-5; TRBD1 might be the D (6 bases). Germline CDR1 DFQATT, CDR2 SNEGSKA (reference sequence). V lost 0 bases and J 9 bases, leaving 15 bases between the germline ends. This CDR3 is 14 amino acids long. The CDR3 DNA sequence: TGCAGTGCTAGAGAGGGACACGCCAAGGGGCCCCAGCATTTT. Its translation is CSAREGHAKGPQHF.

The rearrangement joins TRBV2 to TRBJ1-2; possibly TRBD1 for D (5 bases). The CDR3 consists of 14 residues. Trimming pared 2 bases from V and 7 bases from J, leaving 14 bases between. CDR1 and CDR2 (germline): SNHLY, FYNNEI. DNA of the CDR3: TGTGCCAGCAGTGAACGTCAGGGAATCGGTGGCTACACCTTC. Its translation: CASSERQGIGGYTF.

Ten or more counts support this clonotype. The rearrangement links TRBV12-3 or TRBV12-4 to TRBJ2-7, with D possibly matching TRBD1 (6 bases). Trimming took 4 bases from V and 4 from J, leaving 17 bases between them. There are 15 residues in the CDR3. The CDR3 reads CASSSDSKKKYEQYF. Here the CDR3 DNA reads TGTGCCAGCAGTTCGGACAGCAAAAAAAAATACGAGCAGTACTTC.

This clonotype has a count of ten or more. The chain links TRBV19 to TRBJ1-1; no definite D call. The V gene lost 5 bases and the J gene lost 1 base, with 11 bases spanning the gap. The CDR3 covers 14 residues. Germline CDR1 LNHDA, CDR2 SQIVND (reference sequence). CDR3 in amino acids: CASSLTYRNTEAFF. The CDR3 DNA reads TGTGCCAGTAGTCTTACCTACAGGAACACTGAAGCTTTCTTT.

The rearrangement links TRBV19 to TRBJ1-1, with D perhaps TRBD1 (5 bases). Germline-derived CDR1 and CDR2 are LNHDA and SQIVND (reference sequence). The CDR3 covers 14 residues. The V end was cut by 9 bases, the J end by 3 bases, with 17 bases between. CDR3 protein: CASSHHTGDTEAFF. DNA of the CDR3: TGTGCCAGCAGCCACCACACAGGCGACACTGAAGCTTTCTTT.

This clonotype was detected a few times. V is TRBV20-1 and J is TRBJ2-7; 9 positions match TRBD1. CDR1 DFQATT and CDR2 SNEGSKA come from the germline V gene (reference sequence). CDR3 length: 14 residues. V dropped 2 bases and J dropped 2; count of bases not matched to a gene: 4. The CDR3 DNA reads TGCAGTGCTAGAATCCGGGACAGGGCCTACGAGCAGTACTTC. It translates to CSARIRDRAYEQYF.

This clonotype has ten or more counts. The chain recombines TRBV7-6 with TRBJ2-5, with D possibly called TRBD1 or TRBD2 (5 bases each). Per germline, CDR1 SGHVS and CDR2 FNYEAQ. Trimming stripped 7 bases from V and 4 bases from J, with 10 bases between. The CDR3 spans 12 residues. CDR3 in DNA: TGTGCCAGCAATTATGGGGGAGAGACCCAGTACTTC. Translating it yields CASNYGGETQYF.

This clonotype was picked up many times. The J gene is TRBJ2-2, the V gene TRBV13; TRBD1 is a possible D gene (5 bases). Trimming removed 4 bases at V and 7 bases at J, with 25 bases between. Per the germline V gene, CDR1 is PRHDT and CDR2 is FYEKMQ (reference sequence). This CDR3 spans 18 amino acids. The CDR3 DNA reads TGTGCCAGCAGCTACACTACCCGCGGCTGGGGAAGGGGCGGGGAGCTGTTTTTT. It codes for CASSYTTRGWGRGGELFF.

This clonotype was counted ten times or more. V is TRBV29-1 and J is TRBJ1-2; TRBD1 might be the D (6 bases). V was cut by 4 bases and J by 4 bases, with 13 bases left in between. This CDR3 has 13 amino acids. Germline V CDR1 and CDR2: SQVTM, ANQGSEA. As DNA, the CDR3 is TGCAGCGTTGTTGTGGGACACCCCTATGGCTACACCTTC. It yields the protein CSVVVGHPYGYTF.

V usage is TRBV19 and J usage is TRBJ2-1; 8 nucleotides match TRBD2. The CDR3 covers 16 residues. After removal of 3 bases from V and 6 bases from J, the junction contained 10 bases not matched to a gene. Germline CDR1 LNHDA, CDR2 SQIVND (reference sequence). CDR3 protein: CASSMALAGRGNEQFF. The CDR3 nucleotides are TGTGCCAGTAGTATGGCCTTAGCGGGGCGGGGCAATGAGCAGTTCTTC.

The V and J genes are TRBV19 and TRBJ2-2, with 8 bases fitting TRBD1. The CDR3 covers 13 residues. The trim removed 4 bases at V and 6 bases at J, leaving 1 base unmatched. In germline, CDR1 is LNHDA, CDR2 SQIVND (reference sequence). CDR3 sequence (DNA): TGTGCCAGTAGTACGACAGGGGCCGGGGAGCTGTTTTTT. The encoded protein is CASSTTGAGELFF.

V and J are TRBV7-9 and TRBJ2-5; 10 positions match TRBD1. CDR1 is SEHNR and CDR2 is FQNEAQ in the germline V gene (reference sequence). This CDR3 is 16 amino acids long. V lost 4 bases to trimming and J lost 3 bases; unmatched junction nucleotides: 8. For the CDR3, the DNA is TGTGCCAGCAGCTGGACCCCCGGGACAGGGGAAGAGACCCAGTACTTC. Amino acid sequence: CASSWTPGTGEETQYF.

This clonotype was found many times. The chain combines TRBV2 with TRBJ1-4; D is possibly TRBD1 (6 bases). V dropped 6 bases and J dropped 5 bases, with 13 bases sitting between them. Germline V gene lookup returns CDR1 SNHLY and CDR2 FYNNEI. CDR3 length: 14 residues. The DNA for the CDR3 is TGTGCCAGCAGAAGGGGGGCCCGAAATGAAAAACTGTTTTTT. Amino acids: CASRRGARNEKLFF.

The genes are TRBV2 and TRBJ2-7; TRBD2 agrees at 7 bases. The DNA end is more similar to TRBJ2-4, so the J call may be wrong. The germline V gene has CDR1 SNHLY and CDR2 FYNNEI. The CDR3 loop spans 18 amino acids. The CDR3 DNA is TGTGCCAGTGAACCGTCTCGTTTCGGCGCGGGGGTTTTAAACATTCAGTACTTC. This translates into CASEPSRFGAGVLNIQYF.

The rearrangement links TRBV20-1 to TRBJ2-3, with no clear D. With 1 base removed from V and 8 bases from J, the gap between germline ends came to 10 bases. This CDR3 is 12 amino acids long. The germline CDR1 and CDR2 sequences are DFQATT and SNEGSKA (reference sequence). CDR3 protein: CSARAATGTQYF. The CDR3 nucleotides are TGCAGTGCTAGAGCCGCCACTGGTACGCAGTATTTT.

The table lists this clonotype with many counts. The V gene is TRBV13, the J gene TRBJ1-1; 7 bases map to TRBD1. There are 13 residues in the CDR3. Germline values: CDR1 PRHDT, CDR2 FYEKMQ (reference sequence). Trimming took 5 bases from V and 3 from J; bases not matched to a gene: 3. CDR3 in DNA: TGTGCCAGCAGCGACAGGGAGGACACTGAAGCTTTCTTT. This translates into CASSDREDTEAFF.

The chain carries TRBV29-1 and TRBJ2-2, with 7 bases identical to TRBD2. The length of the CDR3 is 14 residues. Per germline, CDR1 SQVTM and CDR2 ANQGSEA. V lost 5 bases and J lost 2; bases outside the gene matches: 5. CDR3 sequence reads: CSVLADSNTGELFF. CDR3 nucleotide sequence: TGCAGCGTTCTAGCGGATTCAAACACCGGGGAGCTGTTTTTT.

A note on this clonotype: The junction shows a germline mismatch at one end, possibly a read error. V gene TRBV12-3 or TRBV12-4 combines with J gene TRBJ2-1, with 7 bases aligning to TRBD2. The CDR3 contains 16 residues. CDR3 sequence (DNA): TGTTCCAGCAGCCCCTCAGGGAGGGTTCTATACAATGAGCAGTTCTTC. It specifies CSSSPSGRVLYNEQFF.

The chain carries TRBV7-9 and TRBJ2-5; maybe TRBD2 (6 bases). The germline V gene encodes CDR1 SEHNR and CDR2 FQNEAQ (reference sequence). The CDR3 spans 16 residues. Trimming left V 1 base short and J 5 bases short, with 17 bases between. CDR3 sequence reads: CASSLGPGLALETQYF. Written as DNA, the CDR3 is TGTGCCAGCAGCTTAGGTCCGGGACTCGCGTTGGAGACCCAGTACTTC.

The chain combines TRBV15 with TRBJ1-4; 9 bases are a match to TRBD1. This CDR3 has 16 amino acids. The V gene's germline CDR1 is LNHNV and CDR2 YYDKDF (reference sequence). V was clipped by 2 bases and J by 7 bases; unmatched bases: 8. For the CDR3, the DNA is TGTGCCACCAGCAGATCGGGGGGACAGGGCAGTGAAAAACTGTTTTTT. Residues: CATSRSGGQGSEKLFF.